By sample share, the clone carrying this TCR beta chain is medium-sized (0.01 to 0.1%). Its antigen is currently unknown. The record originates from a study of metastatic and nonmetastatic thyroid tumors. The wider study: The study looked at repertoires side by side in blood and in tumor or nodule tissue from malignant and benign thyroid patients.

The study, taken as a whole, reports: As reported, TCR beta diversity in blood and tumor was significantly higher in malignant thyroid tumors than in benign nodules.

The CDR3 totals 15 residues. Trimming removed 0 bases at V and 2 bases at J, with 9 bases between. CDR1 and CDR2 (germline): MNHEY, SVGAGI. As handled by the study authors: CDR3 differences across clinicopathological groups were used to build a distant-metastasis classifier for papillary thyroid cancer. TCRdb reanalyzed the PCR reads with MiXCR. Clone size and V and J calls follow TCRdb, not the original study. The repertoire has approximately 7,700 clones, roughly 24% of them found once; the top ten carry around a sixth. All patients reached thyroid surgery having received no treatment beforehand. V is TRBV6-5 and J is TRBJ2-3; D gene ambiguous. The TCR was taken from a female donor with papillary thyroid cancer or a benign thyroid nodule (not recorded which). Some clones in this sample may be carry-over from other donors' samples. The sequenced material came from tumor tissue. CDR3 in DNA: TGTGCCAGCAGTTACTCGGTCGGGTACACAGATACGCAGTATTTT. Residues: CASSYSVGYTDTQYF.